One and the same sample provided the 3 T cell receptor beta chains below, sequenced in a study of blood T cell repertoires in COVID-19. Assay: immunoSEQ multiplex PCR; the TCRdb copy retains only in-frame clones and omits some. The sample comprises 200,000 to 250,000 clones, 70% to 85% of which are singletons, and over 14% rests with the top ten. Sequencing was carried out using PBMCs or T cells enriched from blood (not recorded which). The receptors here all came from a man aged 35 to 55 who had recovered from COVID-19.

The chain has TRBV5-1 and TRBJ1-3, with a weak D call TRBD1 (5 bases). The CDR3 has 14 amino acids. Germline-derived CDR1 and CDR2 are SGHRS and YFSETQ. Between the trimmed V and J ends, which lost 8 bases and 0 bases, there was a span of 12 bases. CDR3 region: CASSGGSSGNTIYF. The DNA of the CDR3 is TGCGCCAGTTCGGGGGGGTCCTCTGGAAACACCATATATTTT.

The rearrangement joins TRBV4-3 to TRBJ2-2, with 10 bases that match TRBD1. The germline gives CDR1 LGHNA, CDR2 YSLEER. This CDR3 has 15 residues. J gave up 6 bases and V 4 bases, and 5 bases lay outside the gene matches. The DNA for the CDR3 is TGCGCCAGCAGCCCGACCGGGACAGGGGCCGGGGAGCTGTTTTTT. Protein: CASSPTGTGAGELFF.

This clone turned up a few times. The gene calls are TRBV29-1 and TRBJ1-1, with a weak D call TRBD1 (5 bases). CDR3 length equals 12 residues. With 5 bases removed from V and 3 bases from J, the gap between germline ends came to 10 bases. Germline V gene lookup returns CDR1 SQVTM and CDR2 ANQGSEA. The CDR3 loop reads CSVSRGDTEAFF. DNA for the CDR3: TGCAGCGTTAGTCGGGGGGACACTGAAGCTTTCTTT.